These 30 T cell receptor beta chains share one sample of origin, sequenced in a study of T-cell reconstitution after alpha-beta-depleted transplantation in children. The library targeted TCRbeta and was prepared with unique molecular identifiers. From the PCR reads, TCRdb called clonotypes with MiXCR, one entry per CDR3 protein. The data show 600,000 or so distinct CDR3 sequences, with 23% seen just once and approximately 14% held by the top ten. The sequenced sample was PBMCs, mostly from graft donor cells, obtained 360 days after TCRalphabeta/CD19-depleted stem cell transplant. These receptors came from a boy under two years old who had a stem cell transplant for acute myeloid leukemia, so the T cells may come from the graft donor.

This clonotype showed up just a few times. The chain carries TRBV10-3 and TRBJ1-5; maybe TRBD1 (5 bases). V lost 3 bases and J 5 bases, leaving 8 bases between the germline ends. Germline V gene data show CDR1 as ENHRY and CDR2 as SYGVKD. The CDR3 sequence is 13 residues long. This chain's CDR3 is CAISDPTDQPQHF. In nucleotides, the CDR3 is TGTGCCATCAGTGACCCGACAGATCAGCCCCAGCATTTT.

The chain uses TRBV20-1 and TRBJ2-1; 11 positions agree with TRBD2. In germline, CDR1 is DFQATT, CDR2 SNEGSKA (reference sequence). After removal of 3 bases from V and 3 bases from J, the junction contained 7 bases not matched to a gene. The CDR3 length is 16 residues. CDR3 DNA sequence: TGCAGTGCTAGGGGGCTCGGACTAGCGGGCTACAATGAGCAGTTCTTC. As protein: CSARGLGLAGYNEQFF.

This clonotype has only a few counts. This chain connects TRBV20-1 to TRBJ1-1; no reliable D call. Trimming cost V 5 bases and J 2 bases, with 9 bases left between them. CDR1 DFQATT and CDR2 SNEGSKA come from the germline V gene (reference sequence). This CDR3 has 12 residues. The DNA for the CDR3 is TGCAGTGCTCGCGGCATTAACACTGAAGCTTTCTTT. It encodes CSARGINTEAFF.

The chain uses TRBV21-1 and TRBJ2-1. TRBV21-1 is assigned pseudogene status. This CDR3 comprises 13 residues. Here the CDR3 DNA reads TGTGCCAGCAGCATATCTTCTTACAATGAGCAGTTCTTC. Protein sequence: CASSISSYNEQFF.

The rearrangement uses TRBV29-1 and TRBJ2-3; TRBD1 aligns across 10 bases. This CDR3 region has 15 residues. Germline lookup yields CDR1 SQVTM and CDR2 ANQGSEA. J gave up 3 bases and V 7 bases, and 10 bases lay outside the gene matches. The CDR3 bases are TGCAGCGACGCCAGGAGACAGGGGGCAACAGATACGCAGTATTTT. It codes for CSDARRQGATDTQYF.

The CDR3 loop reads CASSLGDKLFF. In DNA form, the CDR3 reads TGTGCCAGCAGTTTAGGGGACAAACTGTTTTTT. The chain has TRBV12-3 or TRBV12-4 and TRBJ1-4; D possibly corresponds to TRBD1 (5 bases). This CDR3 has 11 amino acids. V lost 1 base and J 11 bases, leaving 5 bases between the germline ends.

Ten or more counts support this clonotype. The chain recombines TRBV4-1 with TRBJ1-5; maybe TRBD1 (5 bases). There are 14 residues in the CDR3. Trimming took 5 bases from V and 5 from J, leaving 13 bases between them. Germline V gene sequence: CDR1 MGHRA, CDR2 YSYEKL. DNA of the CDR3: TGCGCCAGCAGCTGGGGCCGAGGGGATCAGCCCCAGCATTTT. Amino acid sequence: CASSWGRGDQPQHF.

The chain carries TRBV15 and TRBJ1-1; D not resolved. The V end was cut by 0 bases, the J end by 9 bases, with 14 bases between. The CDR3 contains 14 residues. Germline V gene lookup returns CDR1 LNHNV and CDR2 YYDKDF (reference sequence). CDR3 region: CATSRDRARSQAFF. Here the CDR3 DNA reads TGTGCCACCAGCAGAGATCGTGCCCGATCCCAAGCTTTCTTT.

The table lists this clonotype with a few counts. The chain employs TRBV3-1 and TRBJ2-5; 11 nucleotides line up with TRBD2. Germline lookup yields CDR1 LGHDT and CDR2 YNNKEL (reference sequence). Germline trimming cut 5 bases from V and 2 bases from J; bases unmatched to any gene: 7. The CDR3 consists of 16 residues. CDR3 amino acids: CASSSRLAGSQETQYF. As DNA, the CDR3 is TGTGCCAGCAGCTCGCGACTAGCGGGGAGTCAAGAGACCCAGTACTTC.

This clonotype was seen many times. CDR3: CASSPGQGLRETQYF. DNA for the CDR3: TGTGCCAGCAGCCCTGGACAGGGTCTGAGGGAGACCCAGTACTTC. The genes are TRBV7-2 and TRBJ2-5; TRBD1 aligns across 8 bases. The CDR3 covers 15 residues. Germline CDR1 and CDR2: SGHTA and FQGNSA. The V and J ends lost 5 bases and 5 bases, in that order; junction bases with no gene match: 10.

This clonotype was detected ten times or more. This sequence joins TRBV9 and TRBJ2-1; D possibly corresponds to TRBD2 (6 bases). The CDR3 loop spans 14 amino acids. Deletions cut 0 bases from V and 6 bases from J, with 10 bases between. Germline CDR1 SGDLS, CDR2 YYNGEE. The CDR3 here is CASSVGDSPNEQFF. The CDR3 bases are TGTGCCAGCAGCGTAGGGGACTCCCCCAATGAGCAGTTCTTC.

This rearrangement joins TRBV27 to TRBJ2-7, with a weak D call TRBD1 (6 bases). This CDR3 is 15 amino acids long. The germline V gene encodes CDR1 MNHEY and CDR2 SMNVEV (reference sequence). The CDR3 region has the DNA TGTGCCAGCAGTCGGGGATTTGGGGGCACCTACGAGCAGCACGTC. It yields the protein CASSRGFGGTYEQHV.

The sample holds many counts of this clonotype. CDR3 DNA sequence: TGTGCCAGCAGTCCCCGGACAGGGGGGATCACTGAAGCTTTCTTT. The encoded protein is CASSPRTGGITEAFF. The chain uses TRBV12-3 or TRBV12-4 and TRBJ1-1; 10 bases are shared with TRBD1. The CDR3 runs 15 residues. The V and J ends lost 5 bases and 4 bases, in that order; junction bases with no gene match: 7.

The chain couples TRBV15 to TRBJ2-7; D unresolved. With 0 bases removed from V and 4 bases from J, the gap between germline ends came to 10 bases. This CDR3 region has 14 residues. The germline CDR1 and CDR2 sequences are LNHNV and YYDKDF (reference sequence). The CDR3 spells CATSRDWEGYEQYF. The CDR3 region has the DNA TGTGCCACCAGCAGAGATTGGGAAGGGTACGAGCAGTACTTC. Using reference TRBV15 and TRBJ2-7 for the parts outside the CDR3, the full variable domain is DAMVIQNPRYQVTQFGKPVTLSCSQTLNHNVMYWYQQKSSQAPKLLFHYYDKDFNNEADTPDNFQSRRPNTSFCFLDIRSPGLGDTAMYLCATSRDWEGYEQYFGPGTRLTVT.

The gene calls are TRBV4-3 and TRBJ2-1; 10 bases are shared with TRBD2. With 4 bases clipped from V and 9 bases from J, the junction kept 18 bases outside the gene matches. Germline V gene data show CDR1 as LGHNA and CDR2 as YSLEER. There are 18 residues in the CDR3. For the CDR3, the DNA is TGCGCCAGCAGCCGTCACGGTATCGGAGCGGGGGGGCCGGGTGAGCAGTTCTTC. It specifies CASSRHGIGAGGPGEQFF.

This clonotype was observed many times. The chain links TRBV18 to TRBJ2-7; no clear D. The CDR3 extends over 12 amino acids. Germline V CDR1 and CDR2: KGHSH, LQKENI. V was clipped by 5 bases and J by 6 bases, with 11 bases between them. The CDR3 coding sequence is TGTGCCAGCTCATTTCACCCCTCCGAGCAGTACGTC. Encoded protein: CASSFHPSEQYV.

This clonotype was seen ten or more times. The J gene is TRBJ2-1, the V gene TRBV20-1, with a possible D match to TRBD2 (5 bases). This CDR3 has 13 residues. Per the germline V gene, CDR1 is DFQATT and CDR2 is SNEGSKA (reference sequence). V lost 2 bases, J lost 5 bases, and 10 bases lay in between. CDR3 DNA: TGCAGTGCTAGATTCGGACTCCACAATGAGCAGTTCTTC. It codes for CSARFGLHNEQFF.

This clonotype was counted a few times. The V call is TRBV10-2, the J call TRBJ2-3, with D perhaps being TRBD1 or TRBD2 (6 bases each). Germline V gene sequence: CDR1 WSHSY, CDR2 SAAADI. This CDR3 has 14 residues. Trimming took 5 bases from V and 3 from J, leaving 12 bases between them. CDR3 sequence reads: CASSRGAGTDTQYF. The DNA for the CDR3 is TGCGCCAGCAGTAGGGGGGCTGGGACAGATACGCAGTATTTT.

Only a few counts were recorded for this clonotype. V is TRBV13 and J is TRBJ2-1; D perhaps matches TRBD1 (5 bases). Germline V gives CDR1 PRHDT, CDR2 FYEKMQ (reference sequence). This CDR3 region has 15 residues. Trimming removed 5 bases from V and 1 base from J, with 12 bases in between. CDR3 protein: CASSALTDSYNEQFF. CDR3 DNA: TGTGCCAGCAGCGCCCTGACAGATTCCTACAATGAGCAGTTCTTC.

At least ten counts were recorded for this clonotype. The genes are TRBV20-1 and TRBJ1-3, with TRBD1 as a possible D gene (5 bases). CDR3 size: 15 residues. Trimming cost V 6 bases and J 2 bases, with 17 bases left between them. Germline CDR1 is DFQATT and CDR2 is SNEGSKA (reference sequence). The CDR3 here is CSASGTPGPGNTIYF. DNA for the CDR3: TGCAGTGCCTCGGGGACCCCGGGCCCTGGAAACACCATATATTTT.

The sample holds one count of this clonotype. V usage is TRBV28 and J usage is TRBJ2-1, with D possibly being TRBD1 (6 bases). The ends were cut back, 4 bases at V and 5 bases at J, with 12 bases in the middle. The CDR3 runs to 14 residues. CDR1 and CDR2 (germline): MDHEN, SYDVKM. The CDR3 is CASSSLDRDNEQFF. The CDR3 nucleotides read TGTGCCAGCAGTTCCTTGGACAGAGACAATGAGCAGTTCTTC.

The CDR3 bases are TGTGCCAGCAGTTTAGTCCGACAGGGCCAGAGCTCCTATAATTCACCCCTCCACTTT. It translates to CASSLVRQGQSSYNSPLHF. The V call is TRBV12-3 or TRBV12-4, the J call TRBJ1-6, with 7 bases identical to TRBD1. This CDR3 has 19 residues. J gave up 0 bases and V 1 base, and 9 bases lay outside the gene matches.

This clonotype was counted only a few times. J is TRBJ2-5 and V is TRBV10-3, with 10 bases that match TRBD1. J gave up 5 bases and V 4 bases, and 7 bases lay outside the gene matches. Germline loops: CDR1 ENHRY, CDR2 SYGVKD. CDR3 length equals 15 residues. CDR3 DNA: TGTGCCATCAGTGCGGGACAGGGGAGAATGGAGACCCAGTACTTC. This gives the protein CAISAGQGRMETQYF.

This clonotype was seen many times. The V gene is TRBV29-1, the J gene TRBJ2-7; D is possibly TRBD1 or TRBD2 (5 bases each). Per the germline V gene, CDR1 is SQVTM and CDR2 is ANQGSEA. V lost 7 bases and J 7 bases, leaving 17 bases between the germline ends. This CDR3 comprises 12 residues. CDR3 protein: CSASYLGREQYF. CDR3 nucleotides: TGCAGCGCATCCTATCTGGGACGGGAGCAGTACTTC.

This clonotype was seen repeatedly, ten times or more. The V gene is TRBV20-1, the J gene TRBJ1-6; D is uncertain. The CDR3 has 12 residues. Germline loops: CDR1 DFQATT, CDR2 SNEGSKA (reference sequence). Trimming left V 2 bases short and J 7 bases short, with 6 bases between. Here the CDR3 reads CSARIANSPLHF. In DNA, the CDR3 is TGCAGTGCTAGAATAGCAAATTCACCCCTCCACTTT.

This clonotype was detected a few times. The chain uses TRBV20-1 and TRBJ2-7; D is perhaps TRBD2 (5 bases). This CDR3 contains 13 residues. V was trimmed by 7 bases and J by 0 bases, leaving 13 bases between them. Germline CDR1 is DFQATT and CDR2 is SNEGSKA (reference sequence). Here the CDR3 reads CSVPGNPSYEQYV. In nucleotides, the CDR3 is TGCAGTGTTCCGGGGAACCCCTCCTACGAGCAGTACGTC.

This rearrangement joins TRBV12-3 or TRBV12-4 to TRBJ2-1; no definite D call. The CDR3 runs 15 residues. V was trimmed by 7 bases and J by 7 bases, leaving 20 bases between them. DNA for the CDR3: TGTGCCAGCACCCTTACCCCCGGGCTCCGGAATGAGCAGTTCTTC. This translates into CASTLTPGLRNEQFF.

This sequence joins TRBV7-8 and TRBJ1-2; tentatively, D is TRBD1 (5 bases). Trimming pared 5 bases from V and 0 bases from J, leaving 10 bases between. Germline CDR1 reads SGHVS; CDR2 reads FQNEAQ. The CDR3 loop spans 14 amino acids. The CDR3 loop is CASSPGTSNYGYTF. DNA of the CDR3: TGTGCCAGCAGCCCCGGGACCTCTAACTATGGCTACACCTTC.

The chain couples TRBV28 to TRBJ2-7; TRBD1 matches at 9 bases. The CDR3 is made up of 15 amino acids. J lost 0 bases, V lost 4 bases, and 4 bases had no gene match. Germline CDR1 MDHEN, CDR2 SYDVKM. CDR3 sequence reads: CASSSRDRDSYEQYV. The CDR3 region has the DNA TGTGCCAGCAGTTCGCGGGACAGGGACTCCTACGAGCAGTACGTC.

Worth noting for this clonotype: It is likely a read error, because the conserved phenylalanine at the end of the CDR3 is missing. This rearrangement joins TRBV12-3 or TRBV12-4 to TRBJ2-2; TRBD1 is a possible D gene (5 bases). The V end was cut by 3 bases, the J end by 3 bases, with 11 bases between. This CDR3 is built from 15 residues. CDR3 sequence (DNA): TGTGCCAGCAGTTTGGGTGACAGAGACACCGGGGAGCTGTTTGTT. Protein sequence: CASSLGDRDTGELFV.